This TCR beta chain derives from a study of cytomegalovirus exposure and HLA in healthy donors. Study-wide points: Most TCR sequences were uncommon, yet certain public TCRs appeared in many donors. Cytomegalovirus status, reportedly, was diagnosed with high specificity and sensitivity by the classifier. The study designated about 160 TCR beta chains cytomegalovirus-associated.

There are 16 residues in the CDR3. Germline V gives CDR1 SGHAT, CDR2 FQNNGV. Trimming at V came to 7 bases and at J to 4 bases, leaving 15 bases not matched to a gene. Profiling relied on immunoSEQ multiplex PCR, and the TCRdb table lists in-frame clones only, not all of them. The table lists 250,000 to 400,000 clones, roughly 87% of them singletons. The approximately 120-subject validation cohort, separate from the approximately 630-subject first cohort, included the donors. As for this clone: No antigen is known for it.

Sequencing was done on a sample of PBMCs. V and J are TRBV11-2 and TRBJ2-5; 7 bases align to TRBD1. This TCR came from a man aged 25 to 40 in good health and CMV-seronegative. CDR3 bases: TGTGCCAGCAATACAAGACATCGGACAGGCGGAGAGACCCAGTACTTC. It yields the protein CASNTRHRTGGETQYF.